Detailed here is one TCR beta chain. The count of this clone is one. Its antigen is not yet known. Nothing much larger sits one base from this clone, and base qualities are not available. These data belong to a study of chemoradiotherapy in HPV16-positive cancers (dated by TCRdb to 2022 to 2024). The study in broad terms: Using functional T-cell assays on cells from two HPV16-positive patients, the researchers defined candidate HPV-specific T-cell clones and common TCR motifs. The study asked whether T-cell immunity to the HPV oncoproteins E6 and E7 changes during chemoradiotherapy and whether this immunity affects survival. The candidate HPV-specific TCRs and motifs were then tracked in TCR repertoires from 86 patients with HPV-related cancers. Study-wide findings and limitations: Expansion of candidate HPV-specific clones and E7-related TCR motifs was observed in the tumor microenvironment during treatment, whereas no such expansion was observed for non-HPV-specific T cells. Among HPV16-positive patients, expansion of HPV-responsive T cells during chemoradiotherapy was associated with better recurrence-free survival. Only two HPV16-positive patients were used to derive the functional definition of HPV-specific T cells, and the survival association was reported for HPV16-positive patients.

Receptor libraries were prepared by the immunoSEQ multiplex PCR assay. TCRdb mirrors the immuneACCESS table, restricted to in-frame sequences. Some clones are absent from its copies; in checked studies, under half trace to an unresolved V gene, and the reason for the others is unknown. This sample has 6,000 to 8,000 clones in its table, and around nine tenths of those were observed once. The leading ten clones occupy around 3.8% of the sample. Repertoires were sampled repeatedly over the course of chemoradiotherapy so that clonal expansion in the tumor microenvironment could be followed. The origin of this receptor is a human donor with HPV-associated anogenital cancer. Specimen collection occurred from a patient who underwent chemoradiotherapy.

The nucleotides read TGTGCCAGCAGTGAACCGGGGGTCAGTCAGTTCTTC. It codes for CASSEPGVSQFF. The chain is made from TRBV6-1 and TRBJ2-1, and perhaps TRBD2 as D gene, on 6 matching bases. The CDR3, cysteine through phenylalanine, is 12 amino acids long. The read is trimmed to its CDR3 DNA, 36 bases read in frame from base 1. V was cut back by 2 bases and J by 13 bases, leaving a gap of 12 bases between them. CDR1 and CDR2 were assigned from the germline V gene as MNHNS and SASEGT.